The present TCR beta chain was sequenced within a study of graft-versus-host responses after intestinal transplantation. Study background: Uniformly, recipients were administered anti-thymocyte globulin induction with subsequent tacrolimus and steroids for about 3 years. Study findings and constraints: Investigators detected GvH clones in recipient marrow, with some emerging earlier in ileum or blood. Individuals who had graft-donor T cell macrochimerism had allografts that showed high graft-versus-host to host-versus-graft clonal ratios.

Method: immunoSEQ multiplex PCR; TCRdb's copy keeps in-frame clones and lacks some. The sample lists some 90,000 clones; 80% to 95% were seen once. About this clone: Its target is unknown.

Per germline, CDR1 LNHNV and CDR2 YYDKDF (reference sequence). V lost 2 bases, J lost 6 bases, and 9 bases stayed unmatched. The length of the CDR3 is 15 residues. The sample here was unstimulated CD8+ T cells sorted from spleen or lymph node cells, taken before intestinal transplant. The TCR comes from a human donor who received an intestinal transplant. V is TRBV15 and J is TRBJ1-1, with 7 bases fitting TRBD1. Here the CDR3 reads CATSRLTGQVAEAFF. CDR3 DNA: TGTGCCACCAGCAGACTGACAGGGCAGGTGGCTGAAGCTTTCTTT.